This T cell receptor (beta chain) was captured in a study of T cell changes during pregnancy in multiple sclerosis. Profiled with immunoSEQ multiplex PCR; TCRdb holds only in-frame clones, not every one. The table lists 38,000 or so clones, 90% of them singletons. The CDR3 sequence is 15 residues long. Looked up from germline, CDR1 is SQVTM and CDR2 is ANQGSEA. The junction had 3 bases not matched to a gene; V was cut back by 7 bases and J by 0 bases. The sample was CD4+ T cells from peripheral blood mononuclear cells, taken in the second trimester of pregnancy. The rearrangement uses TRBV29-1 and TRBJ2-1; 13 nucleotides match TRBD2. This TCR was sampled from a female donor with multiple sclerosis, enrolled in a pregnancy study. The CDR3 DNA is TGCAGCGCCGGGACTAGCGGGACCTCCTACAATGAGCAGTTCTTC. It codes for CSAGTSGTSYNEQFF.